The sequence of this T cell receptor beta chain was determined in a study of blood T cell repertoires in COVID-19. CDR3 length equals 15 residues. CDR1 and CDR2 (germline): MGHRA, YSYEKL. V gave up 7 bases and J gave up 0 bases; unmatched junction bases: 8. Generated by immunoSEQ multiplex PCR, the TCRdb table keeps only in-frame clones and is missing some. The sample includes over 250,000 clones, roughly 85% seen only once; the top ten take roughly 5.3%. The sequence came from a man over 45 with active or convalescent COVID-19. The sample was peripheral blood. The chain recombines TRBV4-1 with TRBJ2-7; TRBD2 agrees at 8 bases. The CDR3 DNA reads as TGCGCCAGCAAACCCCGGAGCGGGAGCTCCTACGAGCAGTACTTC. This codes for CASKPRSGSSYEQYF.